This is a list of T cell receptor beta chains from one sample in a study of T cells in Graves' hyperthyroidism and ophthalmopathy. TCRdb independently ran MiXCR on the multiplex PCR reads; one entry per CDR3 protein. Among around 210,000 distinct CDR3 sequences listed, about 15% were seen once. Sequencing input: blood. The receptor source for this set is a woman between 45 and 60 years old with Graves' hyperthyroidism. CDR3s include the opening cysteine and the closing phenylalanine or tryptophan. Each record gives: D gene, J gene, clone size, V gene, CDR3 protein, CDR3 DNA. A D gene is named only where the DNA matches it firmly. Part of the rows lack a size; the others show once, few, many or a class for expanded clones.

d_call: -; j_call: TRBJ2-3; clone_size: many; v_call: TRBV18; cdr3_aa: CASSPGADTQYF; cdr3_nt: TGTGCCAGCTCACCGGGAGCAGATACGCAGTATTTT
d_call: -; j_call: TRBJ2-1; clone_size: -; v_call: TRBV6-2/TRBV6-3; cdr3_aa: CASTLGYNEQFF; cdr3_nt: TGTGCCAGCACGTTAGGCTACAATGAGCAGTTCTTC
d_call: TRBD1; j_call: TRBJ2-2; clone_size: -; v_call: TRBV28; cdr3_aa: CASSFSSRTGDTGELFF; cdr3_nt: TGTGCCAGCAGTTTTTCATCTAGGACAGGGGACACCGGGGAGCTGTTTTTT
d_call: TRBD1; j_call: TRBJ2-1; clone_size: many; v_call: TRBV11-2; cdr3_aa: CASQGAKNEQFF; cdr3_nt: TGTGCCAGTCAGGGGGCTAAGAATGAGCAGTTCTTC
d_call: TRBD1; j_call: TRBJ2-2; clone_size: many; v_call: TRBV11-1; cdr3_aa: CASSLRTGHGELFF; cdr3_nt: TGTGCCAGCAGCTTACGGACAGGACACGGGGAGCTGTTTTTT
d_call: TRBD2; j_call: TRBJ2-7; clone_size: -; v_call: TRBV10-3; cdr3_aa: CAISRTSGPAHGGYEQYF; cdr3_nt: TGTGCCATCAGTCGGACTAGCGGGCCTGCGCACGGAGGTTACGAGCAGTACTTC
d_call: -; j_call: TRBJ2-7; clone_size: many; v_call: TRBV28; cdr3_aa: CASSPGSSGSDEQYF; cdr3_nt: TGTGCCAGCAGTCCTGGGTCTAGTGGGTCGGACGAGCAGTACTTC
d_call: TRBD1; j_call: TRBJ2-4; clone_size: -; v_call: TRBV4-1; cdr3_aa: CASSQERDRAGAKNIQYF; cdr3_nt: TGCGCCAGCAGCCAAGAGCGCGACAGGGCCGGGGCCAAAAACATTCAGTACTTC
d_call: TRBD1; j_call: TRBJ1-5; clone_size: few; v_call: TRBV7-8; cdr3_aa: CASSLTGPSNQPQHF; cdr3_nt: TGTGCCAGCAGCCTGACAGGGCCTAGCAATCAGCCCCAGCATTTT
d_call: TRBD2; j_call: TRBJ2-3; clone_size: many; v_call: TRBV29-1; cdr3_aa: CSTLLAGARDTQYF; cdr3_nt: TGCAGCACTCTGCTAGCGGGAGCGCGAGATACGCAGTATTTT
d_call: TRBD1; j_call: TRBJ1-6; clone_size: -; v_call: TRBV30; cdr3_aa: CAWAGDRGHDNSPLHF; cdr3_nt: TGTGCCTGGGCCGGGGACAGGGGGCATGATAATTCACCCCTCCACTTT
d_call: TRBD1; j_call: TRBJ1-2; clone_size: many; v_call: TRBV5-4; cdr3_aa: CASSLGTGPIYGYTF; cdr3_nt: TGTGCCAGCAGCTTAGGGACAGGACCTATCTATGGCTACACCTTC
d_call: TRBD2; j_call: TRBJ2-1; clone_size: -; v_call: TRBV29-1; cdr3_aa: CSVPGTSGRVEEQFF; cdr3_nt: TGCAGCGTCCCCGGTACTAGCGGGAGGGTGGAAGAGCAGTTCTTC
d_call: TRBD2; j_call: TRBJ2-3; clone_size: few; v_call: TRBV27; cdr3_aa: CASSLMAGGSTDTQYF; cdr3_nt: TGTGCCAGCAGTTTAATGGCGGGGGGTAGCACAGATACGCAGTATTTT
d_call: TRBD1; j_call: TRBJ1-1; clone_size: many; v_call: TRBV28; cdr3_aa: CASSRQGAIPQAFF; cdr3_nt: TGTGCCAGCAGTCGACAGGGGGCGATCCCTCAAGCTTTCTTT
d_call: -; j_call: TRBJ2-5; clone_size: -; v_call: TRBV4-1; cdr3_aa: CASSQEESGTPYF; cdr3_nt: TGCGCCAGCAGCCAAGAAGAGAGCGGCACCCCGTACTTC
d_call: TRBD1; j_call: TRBJ1-4; clone_size: -; v_call: TRBV20-1; cdr3_aa: CSAPPTGASSGKLFF; cdr3_nt: TGCAGTGCTCCCCCGACAGGGGCATCTTCGGGAAAACTGTTTTTT
d_call: TRBD1; j_call: TRBJ1-2; clone_size: -; v_call: TRBV29-1; cdr3_aa: CSGGTDYGYTF; cdr3_nt: TGCAGCGGCGGGACAGATTATGGCTACACCTTC
d_call: -; j_call: TRBJ1-2; clone_size: many; v_call: TRBV5-5; cdr3_aa: CASSPRDLGYTF; cdr3_nt: TGTGCCAGCAGCCCTCGGGACCTCGGCTACACCTTC
d_call: -; j_call: TRBJ2-2; clone_size: few; v_call: TRBV5-1; cdr3_aa: CASSPSPGAGNTGELFF; cdr3_nt: TGCGCCAGCAGCCCGTCTCCTGGGGCAGGAAACACCGGGGAGCTGTTTTTT
d_call: TRBD1; j_call: TRBJ2-7; clone_size: few; v_call: TRBV19; cdr3_aa: CASSNRGPYEQYF; cdr3_nt: TGTGCCAGTAGTAACAGGGGCCCCTACGAGCAGTACTTC
d_call: -; j_call: TRBJ1-2; clone_size: many; v_call: TRBV11-3; cdr3_aa: CASSRRTAGEIPEGYTF; cdr3_nt: TGTGCCAGCAGCCGTCGGACAGCTGGGGAGATACCCGAGGGCTACACCTTC
d_call: -; j_call: TRBJ2-1; clone_size: -; v_call: TRBV28; cdr3_aa: CASSYNTGGLYNEQFF; cdr3_nt: TGTGCCAGCAGTTACAATACAGGGGGACTATACAATGAGCAGTTCTTC
d_call: TRBD1; j_call: TRBJ2-1; clone_size: -; v_call: TRBV2; cdr3_aa: CASSPRQGITHNEQFF; cdr3_nt: TGTGCTAGCAGCCCCAGACAGGGTATAACACACAATGAGCAGTTCTTC
d_call: TRBD1; j_call: TRBJ2-7; clone_size: few; v_call: TRBV15; cdr3_aa: CATSRPQGISYEQYF; cdr3_nt: TGTGCCACCAGCAGACCACAGGGGATTTCCTACGAGCAGTACTTC
d_call: -; j_call: TRBJ2-5; clone_size: -; v_call: TRBV5-1; cdr3_aa: CASSSDGGFGETQYF; cdr3_nt: TGCGCCAGCAGCTCGGACGGAGGGTTCGGAGAGACCCAGTACTTC
d_call: TRBD2; j_call: TRBJ2-3; clone_size: many; v_call: TRBV5-1; cdr3_aa: CASSPVLAGVNTQYF; cdr3_nt: TGCGCCAGCAGCCCCGTACTAGCGGGGGTAAATACGCAGTATTTT
d_call: TRBD1; j_call: TRBJ1-1; clone_size: few; v_call: TRBV16; cdr3_aa: CASSQWETGRGAFF; cdr3_nt: TGTGCCAGCAGCCAATGGGAGACAGGGAGAGGAGCTTTCTTT
d_call: -; j_call: TRBJ1-5; clone_size: many; v_call: TRBV10-3; cdr3_aa: CAISESAVANQPQHF; cdr3_nt: TGTGCCATCAGTGAGTCGGCAGTGGCTAATCAGCCCCAGCATTTT
d_call: -; j_call: TRBJ2-7; clone_size: few; v_call: TRBV5-1; cdr3_aa: CASSLEPGRNYEQYF; cdr3_nt: TGCGCCAGCAGCTTGGAACCAGGGAGGAACTACGAGCAGTACTTC
d_call: -; j_call: TRBJ1-5; clone_size: few; v_call: TRBV20-1; cdr3_aa: CSARDSVSAGSNQPQHF; cdr3_nt: TGCAGTGCTAGAGATTCAGTCTCTGCAGGGTCCAATCAGCCCCAGCATTTT
d_call: TRBD2; j_call: TRBJ2-5; clone_size: many; v_call: TRBV15; cdr3_aa: CATSTRGVDVKTQYF; cdr3_nt: TGTGCCACCAGCACTCGGGGGGTCGATGTAAAGACCCAGTACTTC
d_call: TRBD1; j_call: TRBJ1-6; clone_size: -; v_call: TRBV2; cdr3_aa: CASGQGENSPLHF; cdr3_nt: TGTGCCAGCGGACAGGGCGAGAATTCACCCCTCCACTTT
d_call: -; j_call: TRBJ1-1; clone_size: few; v_call: TRBV6-5; cdr3_aa: CASSYSPPGRPGATEAFF; cdr3_nt: TGTGCCAGCAGTTACTCGCCACCGGGACGGCCCGGAGCCACTGAAGCTTTCTTT
d_call: -; j_call: TRBJ2-7; clone_size: many; v_call: TRBV20-1; cdr3_aa: CSALGFSDYYEQYF; cdr3_nt: TGCAGTGCCCTGGGATTTTCGGACTACTACGAGCAGTACTTC
d_call: TRBD2; j_call: TRBJ2-7; clone_size: -; v_call: TRBV28; cdr3_aa: CASSPTRTSGHNSYEQYF; cdr3_nt: TGTGCCAGCAGTCCTACCCGGACTAGCGGGCATAATTCCTACGAGCAGTACTTC
d_call: -; j_call: TRBJ1-2; clone_size: -; v_call: TRBV28; cdr3_aa: CASSPGRGSYTF; cdr3_nt: TGTGCCAGCAGTCCCGGGAGGGGAAGCTACACCTTC
d_call: TRBD1; j_call: TRBJ1-6; clone_size: -; v_call: TRBV12-3/TRBV12-4; cdr3_aa: CASTQGARSPLHF; cdr3_nt: TGTGCCAGCACGCAGGGGGCACGGTCACCCCTCCACTTT
d_call: -; j_call: TRBJ1-1; clone_size: few; v_call: TRBV18; cdr3_aa: CASRPIAESTEAFF; cdr3_nt: TGTGCCAGCCGTCCAATCGCGGAGAGCACTGAAGCTTTCTTT
d_call: TRBD2; j_call: TRBJ2-2; clone_size: few; v_call: TRBV6-5; cdr3_aa: CASSYRRLAGDVLTGELFF; cdr3_nt: TGTGCCAGCAGTTACCGTCGACTAGCGGGAGATGTTTTGACCGGGGAGCTGTTTTTT
d_call: TRBD1; j_call: TRBJ1-5; clone_size: many; v_call: TRBV20-1; cdr3_aa: CSARRTGDSDQPQHF; cdr3_nt: TGCAGTGCTAGAAGGACAGGGGACTCGGATCAGCCCCAGCATTTT
d_call: TRBD2; j_call: TRBJ2-5; clone_size: many; v_call: TRBV6-1; cdr3_aa: CASSSSPSGRAWETQYF; cdr3_nt: TGTGCCAGCAGTTCCTCACCTAGCGGGAGGGCCTGGGAGACCCAGTACTTC